Each of the 15 T cell receptor beta chains below was sequenced from the same sample in a study of CD8+CD57+ T cells in acquired aplastic anemia. Profiling of TCR beta VDJ combinations and CDR3 sequences used genomic DNA as template. TCRdb redid the calling of the reads with MiXCR, one entry per CDR3 protein. Seen here are about 180,000 distinct CDR3 sequences, less than 60% observed once, and the top ten hold under 2%. Only patients with CD8+CD57+ cell expansion on flow cytometry were chosen for sequencing. Sequenced material: sorted CD4+, CD8+, or CD8+CD57+ T cells (not recorded which) from PBMCs. The receptors derive from a human donor with aplastic anemia.

This sequence joins TRBV14 and TRBJ1-1; D call uncertain. This CDR3 comprises 12 residues. V was pared by 1 base and J by 7 bases, with 7 bases between. Germline values: CDR1 SGHDN, CDR2 FVKESK. In DNA, the CDR3 is TGTGCCAGCAGCCAAGCCAGCAGTGAAGCTTTCTTT. Amino acids: CASSQASSEAFF.

This sequence joins TRBV19 and TRBJ1-5; 8 bases agree with TRBD1. The CDR3 has 15 residues. From germline, CDR1 is LNHDA and CDR2 SQIVND (reference sequence). The junction had 3 bases not matched to a gene; V was cut back by 4 bases and J by 1 base. In DNA, the CDR3 is TGTGCCAGTAGTAAGGACAGGGAAAGCAATCAGCCCCAGCATTTT. As protein: CASSKDRESNQPQHF.

This chain connects TRBV10-2 to TRBJ1-4, with a weak D call TRBD1 (5 bases). Per germline, CDR1 WSHSY and CDR2 SAAADI. This CDR3 spans 14 amino acids. V was trimmed by 5 bases and J by 8 bases, leaving 15 bases between them. The CDR3 DNA sequence: TGCGCCAGCAGTCCCTTGGGGACTGGGGAAAAACTGTTTTTT. Amino acid sequence: CASSPLGTGEKLFF.

The chain joins TRBV20-1 to TRBJ1-6; a weak D match, TRBD1 (6 bases). CDR3 length equals 18 residues. V was pared by 0 bases and J by 0 bases, with 15 bases between. CDR1 DFQATT and CDR2 SNEGSKA come from the germline V gene (reference sequence). In nucleotides, the CDR3 is TGCAGTGCTAGAGATAGCGGGGGGCCGAGCTCCTATAATTCACCCCTCCACTTT. Its translation: CSARDSGGPSSYNSPLHF.

This chain links TRBV29-1 with TRBJ1-1; D is unclear. Germline V gives CDR1 SQVTM, CDR2 ANQGSEA. Trimming left V 8 bases short and J 4 bases short, with 11 bases between. The CDR3 length is 11 residues. The CDR3 DNA follows: TGCAGCTTGGACGGGGTCACTGAAGCTTTCTTT. Amino acids: CSLDGVTEAFF.

The chain uses TRBV7-9 and TRBJ2-7, with D perhaps matching TRBD1 (5 bases). Germline V gene lookup returns CDR1 SEHNR and CDR2 FQNEAQ (reference sequence). The CDR3 covers 12 residues. Trimming stripped 6 bases from V and 7 bases from J, with 13 bases between. The CDR3, as DNA: TGTGCCAGCAGTTCGGACATACAGGAGCAGTACTTC. Its translation is CASSSDIQEQYF.

This clonotype came up once. V gene TRBV24-1 combines with J gene TRBJ2-1, with TRBD1 matching 10 bases. The V segment lost 3 bases and the J segment 5 bases; nucleotides outside the gene matches: 3. This CDR3 spans 15 amino acids. Germline CDR1 and CDR2: KGHDR and SFDVKD. The CDR3 protein is CATSDRGQGNNEQFF. The DNA of the CDR3 is TGTGCCACCAGTGATCGGGGACAGGGGAACAATGAGCAGTTCTTC.

This clonotype was detected many times. An end of the junction does not agree with germline; a read error may underlie this. This chain connects TRBV20-1 to TRBJ1-1, with a weak D call TRBD1 (5 bases). CDR3 length: 8 amino acids. Germline V gene data show CDR1 as DFQATT and CDR2 as SNEGSKA (reference sequence). DNA of the CDR3: TGCAGTGCTAGAGATGGGGGATTT. Amino acid sequence: CSARDGGF.

In this sample, this clonotype turned up many times. The V call is TRBV9, the J call TRBJ1-3; the D is unclear. The ends were cut back, 0 bases at V and 3 bases at J, with 7 bases in the middle. Germline V CDR1 and CDR2: SGDLS, YYNGEE. The CDR3 length is 14 residues. CDR3 residues: CASSVGLFGNTIYF. For the CDR3, the DNA is TGTGCCAGCAGCGTAGGACTATTTGGAAACACCATATATTTT. Full variable domain (missing parts from reference TRBV9 and TRBJ1-3): DSGVTQTPKHLITATGQRVTLRCSPRSGDLSVYWYQQSLDQGLQFLIQYYNGEERAKGNILERFSAQQFPDLHSELNLSSLELGDSALYFCASSVGLFGNTIYFGEGSWLTVV.

This clonotype was counted only a few times. This sequence joins TRBV10-3 and TRBJ1-5; D may be TRBD1 (6 bases). From germline, CDR1 is ENHRY and CDR2 SYGVKD. V lost 3 bases and J 3 bases, leaving 9 bases between the germline ends. The CDR3 sequence is 14 residues long. This CDR3 reads CAISDRGDNQPQHF. As DNA, the CDR3 is TGTGCCATCAGTGACAGGGGTGACAATCAGCCCCAGCATTTT.

The rearrangement uses TRBV5-1 and TRBJ2-3; perhaps TRBD2 as D (6 bases). Trimming pared 0 bases from V and 1 base from J, leaving 18 bases between. The CDR3 runs to 18 residues. Germline lookup yields CDR1 SGHRS and CDR2 YFSETQ. CDR3 nucleotides: TGCGCCAGCAGCTTGGCCGCCTCCTTGACGGGGGGCACAGATACGCAGTATTTT. Translating it yields CASSLAASLTGGTDTQYF.

In regard to this clonotype: A much more abundant neighbour one base away suggests this may be a read error. The chain employs TRBV5-1 and TRBJ2-5; D might be TRBD1 or TRBD2, each matching 6 bases. The CDR3 is 15 amino acids. Germline V gene data show CDR1 as SGHRS and CDR2 as YFSETQ. The chain's CDR3 is CAISQQRGVRETQYF. CDR3 bases: TGCGCCATCAGCCAGCAAAGGGGGGTTCGGGAGACCCAGTACTTC.

This clonotype was picked up many times. The chain uses TRBV6-1 and TRBJ2-2; 8 nucleotides agree with TRBD2. V was clipped by 7 bases and J by 5 bases; unmatched bases: 9. Looked up from germline, CDR1 is MNHNS and CDR2 is SASEGT. This CDR3 has 15 residues. The CDR3 reads CASKAGVAKTGELFF. The CDR3 DNA sequence: TGTGCCAGCAAAGCGGGGGTCGCCAAGACCGGGGAGCTGTTTTTT.

The genes are TRBV4-1 and TRBJ1-1; the D gene is possibly TRBD1 (6 bases). The V end lost 3 bases, the J end lost 5 bases, and 10 bases lay between the germline ends. This CDR3 comprises 13 residues. Germline-derived CDR1 and CDR2 are MGHRA and YSYEKL. CDR3 nucleotide sequence: TGCGCCAGCAGCCATACAGGGAGGACTGAAGCTTTCTTT. Protein sequence: CASSHTGRTEAFF.

V is TRBV29-1 and J is TRBJ1-1; the match to TRBD1 covers 7 bases. Per germline, CDR1 SQVTM and CDR2 ANQGSEA. The CDR3 has 12 residues. The trim removed 7 bases at V and 2 bases at J, leaving 4 bases unmatched. CDR3 region: CSGGQLNTEAFF. CDR3 nucleotide sequence: TGCAGCGGGGGACAGCTAAACACTGAAGCTTTCTTT. Combining the CDR3 with reference TRBV29-1 and TRBJ1-1 gives the whole variable domain SAVISQKPSRDICQRGTSLTIQCQVDSQVTMMFWYRQQPGQSLTLIATANQGSEATYESGFVIDKFPISRPNLTFSTLTVSNMSPEDSSIYLCSGGQLNTEAFFGQGTRLTVV.